This passage covers 4 T cell receptor beta chains from one sample sequenced in a study of stem cell transplantation in POMP-related autoinflammatory disease. The table came from immunoSEQ multiplex PCR; TCRdb's copy has only in-frame clones and leaves some out. The table includes approximately 1,100 clones, 70% to 85% detected once. The sequencing sample was made of CD8+ T cells from PBMCs. All receptors derive from a human donor in good health.

The genes are TRBV2 and TRBJ2-7, with 7 bases fitting TRBD2. Trimming cost V 2 bases and J 7 bases; bases outside gene matches: 5. This CDR3 comprises 13 residues. The germline CDR1 and CDR2 sequences are SNHLY and FYNNEI. CDR3 region: CASSESGRWEQYF. In DNA form, the CDR3 reads TGTGCCAGCAGTGAATCCGGGAGGTGGGAGCAGTACTTC.

In this sample, this clone turned up a few times. The chain joins TRBV4-1 to TRBJ2-7, with D hard to call. The V and J ends lost 4 bases and 4 bases respectively, with 11 bases between them. CDR1 is MGHRA, CDR2 YSYEKL, per germline. CDR3 size: 13 residues. The CDR3 loop reads CASSRVAEYEQYF. CDR3 in DNA: TGCGCCAGCAGCCGCGTTGCGGAGTACGAGCAGTACTTC.

The gene calls are TRBV28 and TRBJ1-1; D unresolved. Trimming shortened V by 5 bases and J by 4 bases, and 11 bases separated the two germline ends. This CDR3 contains 13 residues. The germline V gene encodes CDR1 MDHEN and CDR2 SYDVKM. CDR3: CASSPPGGTEAFF. DNA for the CDR3: TGTGCCAGCAGTCCACCGGGAGGCACTGAAGCTTTCTTT.

The CDR3 protein is CASSEPLAGGYTDTQYF. CDR3 DNA sequence: TGTGCCAGCAGCGAACCCCTAGCGGGGGGGTACACAGATACGCAGTATTTT. The chain uses TRBV6-1 and TRBJ2-3; 12 bases line up with TRBD2. CDR1 and CDR2 (germline): MNHNS, SASEGT. The CDR3 consists of 17 residues. The V gene end was trimmed by 6 bases and the J gene end by 2 bases; junction bases not matched to a gene: 9.